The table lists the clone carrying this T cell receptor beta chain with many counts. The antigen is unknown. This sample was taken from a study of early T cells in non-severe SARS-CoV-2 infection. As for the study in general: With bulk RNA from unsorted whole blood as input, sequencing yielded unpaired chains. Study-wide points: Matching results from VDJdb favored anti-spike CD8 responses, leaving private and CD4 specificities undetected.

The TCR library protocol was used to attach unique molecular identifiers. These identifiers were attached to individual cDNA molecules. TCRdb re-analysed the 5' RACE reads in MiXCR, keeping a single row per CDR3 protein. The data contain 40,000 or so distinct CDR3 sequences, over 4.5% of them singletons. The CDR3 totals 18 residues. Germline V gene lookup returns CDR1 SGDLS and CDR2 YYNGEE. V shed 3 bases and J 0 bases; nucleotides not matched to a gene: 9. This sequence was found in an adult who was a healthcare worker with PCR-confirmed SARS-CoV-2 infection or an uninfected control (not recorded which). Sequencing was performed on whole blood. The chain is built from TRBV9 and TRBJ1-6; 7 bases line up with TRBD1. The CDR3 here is CASSEGARPSSYNSPLHF. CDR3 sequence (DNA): TGTGCCAGCAGCGAGGGGGCCCGCCCGAGCTCCTATAATTCACCCCTCCACTTT.